This T cell receptor beta chain was recorded in a study of vaccination effects on CD4 cells after COVID-19 (dated by TCRdb to 2022 to 2024). Study-level background: Participants received two doses of either the BNT162b2 or the mRNA-1273 mRNA SARS-CoV-2 vaccine. SARS-CoV-2 spike-specific CD4+ TCR repertoires were compared before and after mRNA vaccination in COVID-19 convalescent patients and in infection-naive vaccine recipients. The full study included over 8 COVID-19 convalescent patients and a few SARS-CoV-2-naive healthy vaccine recipients. The Oncomine TCR Beta short-read assay on an Illumina iSeq 100 was used to sequence cultures from other donors in the study.

Receptor amplification or capture employed the immunoSEQ multiplex PCR assay. DNA from the cultured and isolated CD4+ T cells underwent TCR beta CDR3 sequencing. For the original study's pipeline: The analysis removed non-productive TCR sequences, trimmed reads to the CDR3 region, and retained only CDR3s that were 7 or more amino acids long. The MANAFEST web app was used to identify antigen-specific clonotypes by comparing expansion in peptide wells with expansion in reference cultures. Positive clones required FDR<0.05 expansion versus reference and all other wells, odds ratio above 5, and frequency above 0.1% in two replicate wells. A clonotype was defined as cross-reactive if the clonotype was significantly expanded both in SARS-CoV-2 spike wells and in at least one common cold coronavirus spike condition. CDR3 similarity was assessed by Levenshtein distance with the stringdist R package, and unrooted trees were built with ape in R 3.6.1. TCRdb's version of the immuneACCESS table is confined to in-frame rearrangements and falls short of the full clone set. An unresolved V gene accounts for under half of the shortfall where checked; the remainder is of unknown origin. V, J and clone size were drawn from that table, and D and trimming were deduced from the DNA. The sample table contains tens of thousands of clones; only one count was recorded for 78% of them. The ten largest make up under 12% of the sample.

In regard to this clone: This receptor's antigen is unknown. Base qualities are not at hand, and no much larger clone is one base apart.

The CDR3 measures 15 amino acids from cysteine to phenylalanine. Only the CDR3 part of the read is kept: 45 bases, read in frame from the first base. The germline V and J ends show losses of 3 bases and 2 bases respectively, and no gene match explains 4 bases of the junction. According to the germline V gene, CDR1 reads KGHSH and CDR2 reads LQKENI. Paper-wide results and their limitations: At late post-vaccination timepoints, both infection-induced and vaccine-induced clones showed marked clonal contraction, consistent with waning T cell responses. Among healthy vaccine recipients, nearly all vaccine-induced clones were SARS-CoV-2 mono-reactive, and only 1 of 255 was cross-reactive with common cold coronaviruses. Only a small number of convalescent patients were included, and no early post-infection timepoints were available, which limited the study.

To identify antigen-specific CD4+ T cell clonotypes by their expansion, the ViraFEST assay first stimulated PBMC with viral peptide pools and then applied TCR sequencing. After around 11 days of culture, CD4+ T cells were isolated with the EasySep CD4+ T cell isolation kit. None of the healthy vaccine recipients had a prior SARS-CoV-2 infection, which was confirmed by nucleocapsid antibody tests that came back negative both before and after vaccination. Each well held around 1.9 million PBMC cultured in IMDM containing approximately 5.3% human AB serum, 9 to 10 IU/ml IL-2 and gentamicin, along with around 9.1 ug/ml peptides. Half of the culture medium was replaced with fresh IL-2-containing medium on days 3 and 7. Unless noted otherwise, every peptide stimulation condition was grown in triplicate wells. PBMC were separated from whole blood using Ficoll-Paque Plus gradient centrifugation and were then either cryopreserved at -140C or used fresh. The overlapping peptide pools covered the spike proteins of SARS-CoV-2 and of the common cold coronaviruses HCoV-NL63, HCoV-OC43 and HCoV-229E. The QIAamp micro DNA kit was used to extract genomic DNA from the cultured CD4+ T cells.

Rearrangement joined TRBV18 to TRBJ2-3, and 8 junction bases match TRBD2. This sample comprised CD4+ T cells from PBMCs cultured with SARS-CoV-2 spike peptides, obtained before COVID-19 vaccination. The meaning of the sample's cell subset or site label: SARS-CoV-2 spike overlapping peptide pool stimulation. This sequence originates from a human donor who received a COVID-19 vaccine. This receptor carries the CDR3 CASSPIAGITDTQYF. In nucleotide form, the sequence is TGTGCCAGCTCACCTATAGCGGGGATCACAGATACGCAGTATTTT. The CDR3 plus the reference TRBV18 and TRBJ2-3 genes for the other parts give the full variable domain: NAGVMQNPRHLVRRRGQEARLRCSPMKGHSHVYWYRQLPEEGLKFMVYLQKENIIDESGMPKERFSAEFPKEGPSILRIQQVVRGDSAAYFCASSPIAGITDTQYFGPGTRLTVL.